Listed below are T cell receptor beta chains from one sample, sequenced in a study of T cells after yellow fever vaccination. TCRdb itself ran the 5' RACE reads through MiXCR, one entry per CDR3 protein. The sample records approximately 300,000 distinct CDR3 sequences, approximately 7% being singletons. This sample comprised PBMCs, obtained 45 days after the first yellow fever vaccination. These receptors originate from a young man who received the YFV17D yellow fever vaccine. The CDR3 runs from the conserved cysteine through the conserved F or W. A D gene is named only where the DNA matches it firmly. Size is omitted from some rows. Given values are once, few, many or a class for expanded clones.

NA,TRBV10-3,few,TRBJ1-3,TGTGCCATCAGTGGGGGCGCAGGTGGAAACACCATATATTTT,CAISGGAGGNTIYF
NA,TRBV12-3/TRBV12-4,few,TRBJ1-5,TGTGCCAGCTTGGGCAGTTATAGCAATCAGCCCCAGCATTTT,CASLGSYSNQPQHF
TRBD2,TRBV7-2,NA,TRBJ2-5,TGTGCCACCTCACGGGGGGGCCGAATGGAGACCCAGTACTTC,CATSRGGRMETQYF
TRBD2,TRBV4-2,many,TRBJ2-1,TGTGCCAGCAGCCAAGATCAACATAGCGGGGGAACCTACAATGAGCAGTTCTTC,CASSQDQHSGGTYNEQFF
NA,TRBV20-1,NA,TRBJ2-5,TGCAGTTCCAAAATTGGCCTAGGTACTCCCGGGACCCAGTACTTC,CSSKIGLGTPGTQYF
TRBD1,TRBV5-4,NA,TRBJ2-7,TGTGCCAGCAGCTTGACAGGGGGCTTCGGCGAGCAGTACTTC,CASSLTGGFGEQYF
NA,TRBV7-2,many,TRBJ2-3,TGTGCCAGCAGCTTAGTACGCCTAACCGGCACAGATACGCAGTATTTT,CASSLVRLTGTDTQYF
NA,TRBV25-1,NA,TRBJ1-6,TGTGCCAGCAGTGAAGGGCTTAGCTCCTATAATTCACCCCTCCACTTT,CASSEGLSSYNSPLHF
NA,TRBV7-8,few,TRBJ2-1,TGTGCCAGCAGCCCTGCGGTAGATGAGCAGTTCTTC,CASSPAVDEQFF
TRBD2,TRBV12-3/TRBV12-4,few,TRBJ2-2,TGTGCCAGCAGGCGCCGACTAGCGGGGAACGCCGGGGAGCTGTTTTTT,CASRRRLAGNAGELFF
TRBD1,TRBV18,NA,TRBJ1-5,TGTGCCAGCTCACCTACAGGGGGTTTCAGCAATCAGCCCCAGCATTTT,CASSPTGGFSNQPQHF
NA,TRBV7-6,NA,TRBJ2-7,TGTGCCAGCAGCGGGATTGTTGATGGATACGAGCAGTACTTC,CASSGIVDGYEQYF
NA,TRBV19,NA,TRBJ2-3,TGTGCCAGTAGTATACTGGGACCCTCAGATACGCAGTATTTT,CASSILGPSDTQYF
TRBD2,TRBV7-2,few,TRBJ2-3,TGTGCCAGCAGCTTCTCTAGCGGGGGGAAGACGCAGTATTTT,CASSFSSGGKTQYF
NA,TRBV4-1,many,TRBJ1-2,TGCGCCAGCAGCCCCGGTGGAAGGGGGGCGAACTATGGCTACACCTTC,CASSPGGRGANYGYTF
NA,TRBV12-3/TRBV12-4,few,TRBJ1-1,TGTGCCAGCAGTTTCGAAGGACTCGGAGCTTTCTTT,CASSFEGLGAFF
NA,TRBV18,many,TRBJ2-7,TGTGCCAGCTCACCCCAAGAGGGGGATGATTCCGAGCAGTACTTC,CASSPQEGDDSEQYF
NA,TRBV7-9,many,TRBJ1-6,TGTGCCAGCAGCTGGGAGGACACTAATTCACCCCTCCACTTT,CASSWEDTNSPLHF
NA,TRBV15,many,TRBJ2-5,TGTGCCACCAGCAGAGATAATACCGGGGAGACCCAGTACTTC,CATSRDNTGETQYF
NA,TRBV29-1,many,TRBJ2-3,TGCAGCGTTTCGGGCACAGATACGCAGTATTTT,CSVSGTDTQYF
TRBD1,TRBV6-1,few,TRBJ1-6,TGTGCCAGCACAAAAGACAGGGACCTTAATTCACCCCTCCACTTT,CASTKDRDLNSPLHF
TRBD2,TRBV5-6,few,TRBJ2-4,TGTGCCAGCAGCTGGGGGGGGGAGGGAAACATTCAGTACTTC,CASSWGGEGNIQYF